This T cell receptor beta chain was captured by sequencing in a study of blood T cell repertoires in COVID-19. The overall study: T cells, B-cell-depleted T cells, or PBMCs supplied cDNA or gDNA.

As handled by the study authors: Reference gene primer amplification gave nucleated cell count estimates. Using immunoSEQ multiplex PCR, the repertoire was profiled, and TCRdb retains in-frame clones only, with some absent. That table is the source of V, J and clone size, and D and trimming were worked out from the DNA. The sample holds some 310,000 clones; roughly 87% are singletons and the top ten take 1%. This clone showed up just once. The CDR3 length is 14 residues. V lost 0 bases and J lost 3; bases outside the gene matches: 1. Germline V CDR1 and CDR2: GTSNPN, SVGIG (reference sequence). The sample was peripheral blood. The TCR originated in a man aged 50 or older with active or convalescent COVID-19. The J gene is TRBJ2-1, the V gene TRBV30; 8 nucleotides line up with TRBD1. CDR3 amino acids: CAWSVQGGYNEQFF. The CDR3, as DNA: TGTGCCTGGAGTGTACAGGGGGGCTACAATGAGCAGTTCTTC.